The present entry profiles one T cell receptor beta chain with its context. Its antigen is as yet unknown. The sample belongs to a study of CXCR3-negative and CXCR3-positive naive CD8 T cells. Study-level background: Across all libraries, TRB reads numbered around 140 million, with about 1.5 +/- 0.3 million in each library. Study conclusions and caveats: Relative to CXCR3-negative naive cells, CXCR3-positive naive cells had more hydrophobic TRB CDR3s. Diversity ran similarly high across both naive subsets but far lower in memory CD8+ cells.

The length of the CDR3 is 18 residues. Germline V CDR1 and CDR2: MGHRA, YSYEKL. Naivety in CD8+ T cells corresponded to a CD45RO-CCR7+CD27+CD95- phenotype. UMI-tagged TRB cDNA libraries were built via 5' RACE. TCRdb reprocessed the 5' RACE reads; each CDR3 protein has one entry and no DNA is given. Here the sample table reports roughly 100,000 distinct CDR3 sequences. The specimen was naive CXCR3+ CD8+ T cells from blood. Regarding subset: CD45RO-CCR7+CD27+CD95- naive CD8+ T cells expressing CXCR3 (TNR3+). The rearrangement joins TRBV4-1 to TRBJ2-1; checking the TCRdb D call of TRBD2 is not possible without DNA. The TCR originated in a human donor in good health. Some clones in this sample may be carry-over from other donors' samples. This CDR3 is CASSQGGSGRSSYNEQFF.